This T cell receptor beta chain was captured by sequencing in a study of blood T cell repertoires in COVID-19. Study at large: There were acute and convalescent COVID-19 samples, and they came from the United States, Italy and Spain. PBMCs, B-cell-depleted T cells, or T cells were the source of the cDNA or gDNA that made up the material.

Clones were read by immunoSEQ multiplex PCR, and TCRdb kept only the in-frame ones, dropping some. The table has 450,000 to 500,000 clones, 75% to 90% seen once. Enrollees, roughly 18 to 90 years old, lived in fewer than 25 US areas. Participants' reported clinical history set cohort assignment. This receptor was taken from a woman aged 55-70 years who had recovered from COVID-19. Sequencing input: PBMCs or T cells enriched from blood (not recorded which).

Here the CDR3 DNA reads TGCGCCAGCAGCTCTGACAGGCCTCCTAACGAGCAGTACTTC. It codes for CASSSDRPPNEQYF. The V call is TRBV5-1, the J call TRBJ2-7, with D possibly matching TRBD1 (6 bases). This CDR3 comprises 14 residues. Between the trimmed V and J ends, which lost 3 bases and 5 bases, there was a span of 15 bases. In germline, CDR1 is SGHRS, CDR2 YFSETQ. The variable domain in full, with the rest retrieved from reference TRBV5-1 and TRBJ2-7, is KAGVTQTPRYLIKTRGQQVTLSCSPISGHRSVSWYQQTPGQGLQFLFEYFSETQRNKGNFPGRFSGRQFSNSRSEMNVSTLELGDSALYLCASSSDRPPNEQYFGPGTRLTVT.